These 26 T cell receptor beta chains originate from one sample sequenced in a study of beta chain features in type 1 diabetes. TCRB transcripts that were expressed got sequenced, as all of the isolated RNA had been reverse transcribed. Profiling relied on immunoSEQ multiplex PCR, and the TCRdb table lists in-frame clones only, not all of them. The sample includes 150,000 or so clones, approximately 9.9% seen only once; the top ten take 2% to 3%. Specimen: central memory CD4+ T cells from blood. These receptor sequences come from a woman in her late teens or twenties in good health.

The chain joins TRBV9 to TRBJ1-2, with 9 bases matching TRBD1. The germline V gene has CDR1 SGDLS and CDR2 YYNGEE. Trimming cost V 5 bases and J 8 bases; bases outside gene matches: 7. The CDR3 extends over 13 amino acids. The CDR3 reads CASRSQGARGYTF. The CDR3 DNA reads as TGTGCCAGCAGGTCACAGGGGGCGCGAGGCTACACCTTC.

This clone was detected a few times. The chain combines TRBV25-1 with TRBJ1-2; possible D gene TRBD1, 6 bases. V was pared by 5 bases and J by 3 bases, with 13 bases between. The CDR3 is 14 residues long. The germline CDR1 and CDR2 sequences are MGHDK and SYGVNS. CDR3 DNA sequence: TGTGCCAGCAGTCCCCAACAGGGTTACTATGGCTACACCTTC. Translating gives CASSPQQGYYGYTF.

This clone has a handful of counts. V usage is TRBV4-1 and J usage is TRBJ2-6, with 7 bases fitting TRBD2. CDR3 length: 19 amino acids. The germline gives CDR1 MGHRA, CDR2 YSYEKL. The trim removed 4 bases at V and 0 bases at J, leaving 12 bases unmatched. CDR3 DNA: TGCGCCAGCAGCCTCCTCCCCCCAGCGGGGAGCTCTGGGGCCAACGTCCTGACTTTC. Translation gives CASSLLPPAGSSGANVLTF.

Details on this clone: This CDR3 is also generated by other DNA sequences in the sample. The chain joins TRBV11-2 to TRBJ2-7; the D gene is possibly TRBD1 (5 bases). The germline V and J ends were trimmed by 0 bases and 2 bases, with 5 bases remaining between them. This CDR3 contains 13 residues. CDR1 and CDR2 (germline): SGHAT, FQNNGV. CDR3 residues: CASSLDRAYEQYF. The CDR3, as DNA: TGTGCCAGCAGCTTAGACAGGGCCTACGAGCAGTACTTC. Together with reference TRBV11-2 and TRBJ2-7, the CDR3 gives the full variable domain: EAGVAQSPRYKIIEKRQSVAFWCNPISGHATLYWYQQILGQGPKLLIQFQNNGVVDDSQLPKDRFSAERLKGVDSTLKIQPAKLEDSAVYLCASSLDRAYEQYFGPGTRLTVT.

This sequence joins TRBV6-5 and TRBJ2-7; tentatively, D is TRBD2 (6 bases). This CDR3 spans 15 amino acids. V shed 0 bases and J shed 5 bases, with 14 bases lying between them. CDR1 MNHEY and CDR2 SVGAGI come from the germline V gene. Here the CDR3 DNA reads TGTGCCAGCAGTTACTCCTCGCGGGGCTGGAACGAGCAGTACTTC. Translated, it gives CASSYSSRGWNEQYF.

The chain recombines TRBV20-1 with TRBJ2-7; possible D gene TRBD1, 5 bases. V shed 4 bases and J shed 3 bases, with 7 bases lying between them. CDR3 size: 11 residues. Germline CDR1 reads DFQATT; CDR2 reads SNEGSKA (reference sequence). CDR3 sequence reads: CSATQGYEQYF. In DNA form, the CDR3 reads TGCAGTGCTACCCAGGGCTACGAGCAGTACTTC.

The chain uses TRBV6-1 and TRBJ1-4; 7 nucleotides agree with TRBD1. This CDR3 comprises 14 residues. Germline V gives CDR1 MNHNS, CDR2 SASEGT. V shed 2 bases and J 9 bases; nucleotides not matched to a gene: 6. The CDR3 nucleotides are TGTGCCAGCAGTGAACCGGGACAGATCCAAAAACTGTTTTTT. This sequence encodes CASSEPGQIQKLFF.

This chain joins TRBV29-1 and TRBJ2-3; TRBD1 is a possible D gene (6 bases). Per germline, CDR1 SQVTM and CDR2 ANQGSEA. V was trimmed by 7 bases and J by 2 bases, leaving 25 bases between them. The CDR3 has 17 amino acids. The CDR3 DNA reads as TGCAGCGCCCGTAGGGGGACAAACCCCGTGGACACAGATACGCAGTATTTT. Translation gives CSARRGTNPVDTDTQYF.

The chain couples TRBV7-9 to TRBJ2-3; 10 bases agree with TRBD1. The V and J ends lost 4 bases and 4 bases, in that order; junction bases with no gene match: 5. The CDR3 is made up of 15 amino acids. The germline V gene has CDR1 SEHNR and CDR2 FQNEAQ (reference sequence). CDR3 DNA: TGTGCCAGCAGCTACGGACAGGGGGTTGCAGATACGCAGTATTTT. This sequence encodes CASSYGQGVADTQYF.

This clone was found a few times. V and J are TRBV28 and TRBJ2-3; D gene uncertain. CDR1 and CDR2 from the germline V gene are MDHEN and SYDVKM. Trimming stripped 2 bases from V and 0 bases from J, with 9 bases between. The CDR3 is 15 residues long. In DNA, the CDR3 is TGTGCCAGCAGTTTAGGGCTATCTAGCACAGATACGCAGTATTTT. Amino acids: CASSLGLSSTDTQYF.

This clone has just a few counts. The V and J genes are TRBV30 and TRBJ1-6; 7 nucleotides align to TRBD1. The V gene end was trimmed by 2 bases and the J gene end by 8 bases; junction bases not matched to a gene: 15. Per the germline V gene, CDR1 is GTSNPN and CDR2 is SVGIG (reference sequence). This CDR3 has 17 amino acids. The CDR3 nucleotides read TGTGCCTGGAGTCCCCGTACGACAGGGTGGTTGGATTCACCCCTCCACTTT. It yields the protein CAWSPRTTGWLDSPLHF.

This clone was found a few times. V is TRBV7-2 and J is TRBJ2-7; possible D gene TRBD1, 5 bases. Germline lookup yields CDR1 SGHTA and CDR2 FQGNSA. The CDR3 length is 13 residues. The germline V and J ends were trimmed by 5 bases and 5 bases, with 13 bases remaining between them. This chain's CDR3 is CASSVSRVDEQYF. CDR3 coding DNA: TGTGCCAGCAGCGTCTCCAGGGTTGACGAGCAGTACTTC.

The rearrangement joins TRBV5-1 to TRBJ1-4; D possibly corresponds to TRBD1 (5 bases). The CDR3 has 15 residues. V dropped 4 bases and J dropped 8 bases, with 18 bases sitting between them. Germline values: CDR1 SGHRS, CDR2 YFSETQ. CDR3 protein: CASSVSQQVGEKLFF. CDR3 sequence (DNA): TGCGCCAGCAGCGTGAGTCAACAGGTGGGAGAAAAACTGTTTTTT.

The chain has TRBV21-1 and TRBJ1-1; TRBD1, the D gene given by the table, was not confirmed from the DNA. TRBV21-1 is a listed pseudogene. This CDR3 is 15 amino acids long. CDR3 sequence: CASSHQSRGVTEAFF. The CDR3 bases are TGTGCCAGCAGCCACCAATCCAGGGGGGTCACTGAAGCTTTCTTT.

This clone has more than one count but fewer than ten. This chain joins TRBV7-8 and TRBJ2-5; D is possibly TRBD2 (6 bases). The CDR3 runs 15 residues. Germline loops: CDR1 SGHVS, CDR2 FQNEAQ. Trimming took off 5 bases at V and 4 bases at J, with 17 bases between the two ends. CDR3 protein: CASSQTTAEGETQYF. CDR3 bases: TGTGCCAGCAGCCAGACGACAGCGGAGGGAGAGACCCAGTACTTC. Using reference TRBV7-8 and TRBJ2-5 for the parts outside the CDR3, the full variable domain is GAGVSQSPRYKVAKRGQDVALRCDPISGHVSLFWYQQALGQGPEFLTYFQNEAQLDKSGLPSDRFFAERPEGSVSTLKIQRTQQEDSAVYLCASSQTTAEGETQYFGPGTRLLVL.

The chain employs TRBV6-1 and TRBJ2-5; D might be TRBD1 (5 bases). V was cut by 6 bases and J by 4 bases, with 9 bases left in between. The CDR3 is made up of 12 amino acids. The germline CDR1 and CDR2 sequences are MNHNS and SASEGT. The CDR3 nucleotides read TGTGCCAGCAGGGGGCAAGGAGAGACCCAGTACTTC. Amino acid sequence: CASRGQGETQYF.

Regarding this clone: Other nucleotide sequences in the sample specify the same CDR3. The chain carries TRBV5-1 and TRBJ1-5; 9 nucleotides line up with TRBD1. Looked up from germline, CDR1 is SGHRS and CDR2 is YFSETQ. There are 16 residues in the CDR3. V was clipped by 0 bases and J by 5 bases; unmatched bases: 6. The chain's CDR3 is CASSLGGTGGYQPQHF. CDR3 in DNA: TGCGCCAGCAGCTTGGGTGGAACAGGGGGCTATCAGCCCCAGCATTTT.

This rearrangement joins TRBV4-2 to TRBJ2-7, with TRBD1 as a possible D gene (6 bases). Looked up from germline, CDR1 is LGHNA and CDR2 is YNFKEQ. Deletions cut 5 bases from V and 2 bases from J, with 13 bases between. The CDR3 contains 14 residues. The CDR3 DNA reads TGTGCCAGCAGCGCATACAGGGAACCCTACGAGCAGTACTTC. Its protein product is CASSAYREPYEQYF.

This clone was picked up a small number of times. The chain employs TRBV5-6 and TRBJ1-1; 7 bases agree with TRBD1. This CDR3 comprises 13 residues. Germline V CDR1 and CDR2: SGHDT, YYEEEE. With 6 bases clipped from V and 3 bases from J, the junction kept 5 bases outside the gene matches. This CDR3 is CASTGRGDTEAFF. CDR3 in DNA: TGTGCCAGCACCGGCAGGGGGGACACTGAAGCTTTCTTT.

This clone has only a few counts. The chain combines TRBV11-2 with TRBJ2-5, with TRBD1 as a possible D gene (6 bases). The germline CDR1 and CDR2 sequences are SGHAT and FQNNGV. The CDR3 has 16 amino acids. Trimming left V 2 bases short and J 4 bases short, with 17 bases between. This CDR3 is CASSLSATGRLETQYF. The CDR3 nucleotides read TGTGCCAGCAGCTTATCGGCGACAGGCCGTTTAGAGACCCAGTACTTC. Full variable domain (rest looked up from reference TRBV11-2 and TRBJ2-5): EAGVAQSPRYKIIEKRQSVAFWCNPISGHATLYWYQQILGQGPKLLIQFQNNGVVDDSQLPKDRFSAERLKGVDSTLKIQPAKLEDSAVYLCASSLSATGRLETQYFGPGTRLLVL.

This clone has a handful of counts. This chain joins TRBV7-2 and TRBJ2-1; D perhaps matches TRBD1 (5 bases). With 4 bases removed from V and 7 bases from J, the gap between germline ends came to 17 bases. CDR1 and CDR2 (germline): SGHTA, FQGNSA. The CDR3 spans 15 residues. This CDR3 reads CASSYSRVLGNEQFF. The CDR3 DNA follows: TGTGCCAGCAGCTATAGCAGGGTTTTGGGGAATGAGCAGTTCTTC. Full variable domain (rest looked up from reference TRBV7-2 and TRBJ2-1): GAGVSQSPSNKVTEKGKDVELRCDPISGHTALYWYRQSLGQGLEFLIYFQGNSAPDKSGLPSDRFSAERTGGSVSTLTIQRTQQEDSAVYLCASSYSRVLGNEQFFGPGTRLTVL.

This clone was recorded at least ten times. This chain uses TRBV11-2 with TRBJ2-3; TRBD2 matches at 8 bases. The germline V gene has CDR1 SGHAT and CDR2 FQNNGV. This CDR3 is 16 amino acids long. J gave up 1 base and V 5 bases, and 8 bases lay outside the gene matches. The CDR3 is CASSPPGGGRTDTQYF. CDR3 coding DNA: TGTGCCAGCAGCCCCCCCGGCGGGGGGCGCACAGATACGCAGTATTTT.

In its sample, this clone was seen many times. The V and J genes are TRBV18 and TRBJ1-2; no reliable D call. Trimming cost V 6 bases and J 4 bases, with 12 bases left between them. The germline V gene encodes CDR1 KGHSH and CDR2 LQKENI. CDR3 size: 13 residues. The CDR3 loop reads CASSSGRGYGYTF. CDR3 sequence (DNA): TGTGCCAGCTCCTCTGGACGGGGCTATGGCTACACCTTC.

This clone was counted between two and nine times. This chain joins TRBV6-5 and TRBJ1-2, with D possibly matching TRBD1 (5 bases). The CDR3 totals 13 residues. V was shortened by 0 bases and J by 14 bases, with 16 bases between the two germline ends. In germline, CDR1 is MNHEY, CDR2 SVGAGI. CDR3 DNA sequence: TGTGCCAGCAGTTACTCGGTTACGGGGGACGGAACCTTC. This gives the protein CASSYSVTGDGTF.

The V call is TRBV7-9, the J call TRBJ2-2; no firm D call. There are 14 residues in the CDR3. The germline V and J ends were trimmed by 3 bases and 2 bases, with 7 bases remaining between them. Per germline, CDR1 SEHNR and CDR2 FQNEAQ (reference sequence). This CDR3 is CASSFVANTGELFF. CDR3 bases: TGTGCCAGCAGCTTCGTGGCTAACACCGGGGAGCTGTTTTTT.

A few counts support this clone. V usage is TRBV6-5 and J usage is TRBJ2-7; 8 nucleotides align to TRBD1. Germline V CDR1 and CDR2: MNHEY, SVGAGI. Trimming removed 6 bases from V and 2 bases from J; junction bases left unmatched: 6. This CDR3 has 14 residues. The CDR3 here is CASSPGQATYEQYF. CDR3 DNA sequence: TGTGCCAGCAGCCCGGGACAGGCCACCTACGAGCAGTACTTC.